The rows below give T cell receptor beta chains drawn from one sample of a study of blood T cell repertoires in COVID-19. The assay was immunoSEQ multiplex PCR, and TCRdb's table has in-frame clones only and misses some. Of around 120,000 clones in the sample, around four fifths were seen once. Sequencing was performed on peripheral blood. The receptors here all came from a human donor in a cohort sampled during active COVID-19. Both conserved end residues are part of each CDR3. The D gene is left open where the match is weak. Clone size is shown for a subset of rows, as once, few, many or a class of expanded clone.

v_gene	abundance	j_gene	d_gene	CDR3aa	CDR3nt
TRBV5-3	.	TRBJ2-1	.	CARSRGGHNEQFF	TGTGCCAGAAGCAGAGGGGGACACAATGAGCAGTTCTTC
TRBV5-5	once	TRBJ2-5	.	CASRSDLQETQYF	TGTGCCAGCAGATCGGACTTGCAAGAGACCCAGTACTTC
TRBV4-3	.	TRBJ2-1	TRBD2	CASSASGTKNNEQFF	TGCGCCAGCAGCGCTAGCGGGACAAAAAACAATGAGCAGTTCTTC
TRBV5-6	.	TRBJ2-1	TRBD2	CASSFSGFAYNEQFF	TGTGCCAGCAGCTTTAGCGGGTTCGCCTACAATGAGCAGTTCTTC
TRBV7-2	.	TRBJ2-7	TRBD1	CASSLGQGVTYEQYF	TGTGCCAGCAGCTTGGGACAGGGGGTCACCTACGAGCAGTACTTC
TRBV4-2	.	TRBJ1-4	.	CASSQGSGNEKLFF	TGTGCCAGCAGCCAAGGATCAGGGAACGAAAAACTGTTTTTT
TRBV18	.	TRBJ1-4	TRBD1	CASSPTDRGNNEKLFF	TGTGCCAGCTCACCAACCGACAGGGGGAATAATGAAAAACTGTTTTTT
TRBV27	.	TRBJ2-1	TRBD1	CASRSDRGRRSEQFF	TGTGCCAGCAGGTCGGACAGGGGCCGACGTAGTGAGCAGTTCTTC
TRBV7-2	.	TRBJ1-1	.	CASSPNPGAITEAFF	TGTGCCAGCAGCCCGAACCCAGGGGCGATCACTGAAGCTTTCTTT
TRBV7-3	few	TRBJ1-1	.	CASSMDRNTEAFF	TGTGCCAGCAGCATGGACAGGAACACTGAAGCTTTCTTT
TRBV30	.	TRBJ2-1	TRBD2	CAWSHSGRAVNEQFF	TGTGCCTGGAGTCATAGCGGGAGGGCCGTCAATGAGCAGTTCTTC
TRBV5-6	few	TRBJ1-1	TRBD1	CASSSTGQGNTEAFF	TGTGCCAGCAGCTCTACCGGACAGGGGAACACTGAAGCTTTCTTT
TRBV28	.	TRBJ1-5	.	CASSHLRKTGESNQPQHF	TGTGCCAGCAGCCATCTCCGAAAGACCGGGGAAAGCAATCAGCCCCAGCATTTT
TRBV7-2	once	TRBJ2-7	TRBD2	CASSLTSGGAGVREQYF	TGTGCCAGCAGCTTGACTAGCGGGGGGGCCGGGGTCCGCGAGCAGTACTTC
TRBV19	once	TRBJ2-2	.	CASIDQPGPLFF	TGTGCCAGTATTGATCAGCCAGGGCCCCTGTTTTTT
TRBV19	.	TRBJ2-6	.	CASSPRGEGQLRANVLTF	TGTGCCAGTAGCCCCAGGGGCGAAGGTCAGCTGAGGGCCAACGTCCTGACTTTC
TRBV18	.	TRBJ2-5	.	CASSLYQETQYF	TGTGCCAGCTCACTCTACCAAGAGACCCAGTACTTC
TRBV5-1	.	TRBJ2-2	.	CASSIHREGGELFF	TGCGCCAGCAGCATTCACAGGGAAGGCGGGGAGCTGTTTTTT
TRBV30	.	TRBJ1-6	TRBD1	CAWSLNPQGAGLHF	TGTGCCTGGAGTCTTAATCCTCAGGGGGCTGGCCTCCACTTT
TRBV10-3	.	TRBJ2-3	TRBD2	CAIRKGLGGDTQYF	TGTGCCATCAGGAAGGGACTAGGGGGGGATACGCAGTATTTT
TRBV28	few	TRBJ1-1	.	CASTRVGPSTEAFF	TGTGCCAGCACTCGAGTGGGGCCCTCCACTGAAGCTTTCTTT
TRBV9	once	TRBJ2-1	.	CASSVEARDEQFF	TGTGCCAGCAGCGTAGAGGCTCGGGATGAGCAGTTCTTC
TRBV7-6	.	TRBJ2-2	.	CASSLGFKGSGELFF	TGTGCCAGCAGCTTAGGGTTTAAGGGGTCCGGGGAGCTGTTTTTT